The text below deals with one T cell receptor beta chain. This clonotype showed up just a few times. It has no known antigen specificity. The record has no base qualities; no much larger clone is one base away. The method behind the library was 5' RACE. The sequencer was an Illumina HiSeq 2000. A universal primer binding site was introduced by template switching, and a unique molecular identifier was present in the final cDNA, enabling accurate counting of TCR cDNA molecules. Specific primers in the conserved constant-segment region were used to synthesize first-strand cDNA for TCR alpha and beta chains. To control for contamination, every cDNA library was double barcoded, receiving both a SMART-Mk sample barcode and Illumina barcodes. Two successive PCR steps introduced TruSeq adapter sequences along with Illumina sample barcodes. TCR alpha and beta cDNA libraries were sequenced on the Illumina HiSeq platform with custom primers. For the original study's pipeline: Unique molecular identifiers were extracted from raw reads with MiGEC, and CDR3 positions were determined with MiXCR. Recombination models were inferred per individual with the repgenHMM and IGoR tools using an EM algorithm. The tcR package in R was used for shared clonotype analysis, with sharing normalized by the product of cloneset sizes. To study raw recombination without the effects of thymic and clonal selection, out-of-frame nonproductive sequences were analyzed. TCRdb trimmed public reads at Q25 via fastp, called clones via MiXCR and kept in-frame beta chains. Each CDR3 protein appears once, grouped with its most common genes and DNA. TCRdb's processing, not the authors' own work, is the source of the V and J calls. The table for this sample lists 700,000 or so distinct CDR3 sequences; less than 10% of them were counted only once. The ten largest clones add up to 0.85% to 1% of the sample.

These data belong to a study of identical twins (dated by TCRdb to 2016 to 2017). About the study as a whole: To test whether fetal clonotypes persist, the study used deep sequencing on TCR alpha and beta repertoires from monozygotic twins, unrelated adults of various ages, and cord blood. Replicate twin experiments were performed at different times using different library preparation protocols to rule out contamination. Summary of the overall study and its limitations: Excess twin sharing in beta out-of-frame sequences was weaker because fewer shared sequences lowered the signal-to-noise ratio. Out-of-frame TCR alpha sharing in monozygotic twins was systematically underestimated by recombination models, whereas sharing between unrelated individuals was in agreement with the recombination models. Out-of-frame TCR alpha sequences shared between twins showed an excess of low generation-probability sequences compared with coincidental sharing between unrelated individuals. Invariant T cells such as MAIT and iNKT could partly confound zero-insertion analyses, although diverse VJ usage argued against such confounding for most clonotypes. Because the same donors could not be followed over many years, the conclusions depended on cross-sectional statistical analysis. Abundant cord blood beta clonotypes carried fewer insertions; young adult naive repertoires showed a weaker similar trend, while memory repertoires showed none.

From the cysteine up to the phenylalanine, the CDR3 has a length of 15 residues. The kept DNA is CDR3 alone, 45 bases in frame from the first base. CDR1 SQVTM and CDR2 ANQGSEA are derived from the germline V gene. Every donor was a healthy Caucasian. The twin cohort consisted of three pairs of female monozygotic twins, all aged roughly 18 to 30 years. The RNA used for TCR libraries was isolated from peripheral blood mononuclear cells. These same records also appear under a second study, on yellow fever vaccine responses in identical twins. From that second study: The T cell response to vaccination in identical twins was reported by the authors to appear partly convergent and partly personalized. Focusing on identical twins, the study followed the T cell clones that responded to the vaccine, and did so with precision.

The chain links TRBV29-1 with TRBJ2-1; TRBD2 agrees with 7 junctional bases. The sample was PBMCs. The clonotype comes from a woman in her late teens or twenties in good health. Here the CDR3 is given as CSVARRERTFGEQFF. The DNA is TGCAGTGTGGCTAGGCGGGAGCGCACCTTTGGTGAGCAGTTCTTC.